This T cell receptor beta chain emerged from a study of beta chain features in type 1 diabetes. The length of the CDR3 is 14 residues. The germline V gene encodes CDR1 LNHDA and CDR2 SQIVND (reference sequence). Trimming left V 5 bases short and J 8 bases short, with 16 bases between. Every isolated RNA sample was fully reverse transcribed, so sequencing captured expressed TCRB transcripts. The assay was immunoSEQ multiplex PCR, and TCRdb's table has in-frame clones only and misses some. The repertoire holds 620,000 or so clones, with about 14% as singletons. Details on this clone: Antigen: not known.

General study findings and limits: Shortening of TCRB CDR3s, moderate but significant, appeared in all four CD4+ subsets of Type 1 diabetes patients.

The TCR sequence derives from a man between 18 and 35 years old in good health. The J gene is TRBJ2-1, the V gene TRBV19; D not resolved. The sequenced sample was naive CD4+ T cells from blood. The CDR3 region has the DNA TGTGCCAGTAGTGTCGGGTCCCGGTCCGATGAGCAGTTCTTC. The encoded protein is CASSVGSRSDEQFF.